These 3 T cell receptor beta chains were all obtained from the same sample, sequenced in a study of cytomegalovirus exposure and HLA in healthy donors. The PCR had 60 Vbeta and 13 Jbeta primers. TCRdb's table, derived via immunoSEQ multiplex PCR, lists solely in-frame clones and lacks some. The sample consists of roughly 130,000 clones, roughly 80% of them appearing once. Material for sequencing was PBMCs. These receptors originate from a boy between 10 and 17 years old in good health and CMV-seronegative.

This chain uses TRBV30 with TRBJ2-1; 7 bases map to TRBD1. Germline lookup yields CDR1 GTSNPN and CDR2 SVGIG (reference sequence). The CDR3 loop spans 14 amino acids. Trimming at V came to 6 bases and at J to 7 bases, leaving 12 bases not matched to a gene. CDR3 residues: CACGRDRVNNEQFF. In DNA, the CDR3 is TGTGCCTGCGGACGAGACAGGGTGAATAATGAGCAGTTCTTC.

The V gene is TRBV5-4, the J gene TRBJ2-1; 10 bases line up with TRBD1. The CDR3 is 14 amino acids. CDR1 and CDR2 from the germline V gene are SGHNT and YYREEE (reference sequence). J lost 6 bases, V lost 4 bases, and 4 bases had no gene match. The CDR3 spells CASSRGDRGNEQFF. CDR3 in DNA: TGTGCCAGCAGCAGGGGGGACAGGGGCAATGAGCAGTTCTTC.

The CDR3 spells CASSPAGPAGGTEAFF. In nucleotides, the CDR3 is TGTGCCAGCTCACCAGCCGGGCCGGCGGGGGGCACTGAAGCTTTCTTT. The chain uses TRBV18 and TRBJ1-1, with D tentatively TRBD1 (5 bases). The CDR3 is 16 residues long. V was cut by 2 bases and J by 4 bases, with 17 bases left in between. CDR1 is KGHSH, CDR2 LQKENI, per germline.